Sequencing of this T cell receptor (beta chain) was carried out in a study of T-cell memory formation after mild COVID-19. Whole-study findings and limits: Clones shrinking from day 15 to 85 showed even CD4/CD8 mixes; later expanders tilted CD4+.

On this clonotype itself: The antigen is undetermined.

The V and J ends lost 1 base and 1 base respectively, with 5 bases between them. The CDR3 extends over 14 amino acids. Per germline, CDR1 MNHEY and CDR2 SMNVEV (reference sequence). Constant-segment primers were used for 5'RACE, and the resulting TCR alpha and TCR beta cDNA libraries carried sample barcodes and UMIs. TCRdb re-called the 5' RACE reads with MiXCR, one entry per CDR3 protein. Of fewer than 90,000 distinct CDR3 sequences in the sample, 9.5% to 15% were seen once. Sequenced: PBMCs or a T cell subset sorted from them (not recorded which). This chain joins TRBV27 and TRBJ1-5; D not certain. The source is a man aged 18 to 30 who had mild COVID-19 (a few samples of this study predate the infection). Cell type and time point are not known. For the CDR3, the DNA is TGTGCCAGCAGTTTATTCGCCAGCAATCAGCCCCAGCATTTT. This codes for CASSLFASNQPQHF.